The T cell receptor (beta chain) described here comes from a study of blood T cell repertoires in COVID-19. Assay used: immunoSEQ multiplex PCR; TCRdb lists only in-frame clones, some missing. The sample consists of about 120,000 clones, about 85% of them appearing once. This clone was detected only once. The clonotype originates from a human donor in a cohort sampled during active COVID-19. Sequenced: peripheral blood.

The CDR3 protein is CASSPGTVNEQYF. The DNA for the CDR3 is TGTGCCAGCAGCCCGGGGACAGTTAACGAGCAGTACTTC. The gene calls are TRBV11-2 and TRBJ2-7; TRBD1 matches at 7 bases. Unmatched junction bases numbered 6, after V lost 5 bases and J lost 5 bases. Germline CDR1 and CDR2: SGHAT and FQNNGV. The CDR3 has 13 residues. Using reference TRBV11-2 and TRBJ2-7 for the parts outside the CDR3, the full variable domain is EAGVAQSPRYKIIEKRQSVAFWCNPISGHATLYWYQQILGQGPKLLIQFQNNGVVDDSQLPKDRFSAERLKGVDSTLKIQPAKLEDSAVYLCASSPGTVNEQYFGPGTRLTVT.